This TCR beta chain is from a study of T-cell reconstitution after alpha-beta-depleted transplantation in children. Unique molecular identifiers were incorporated during preparation of the TCRbeta library. MiXCR, applied by TCRdb to the PCR reads, yields one record per CDR3 protein. Here the sample spans about 230,000 distinct CDR3 sequences, 12% being singletons. Looked up from germline, CDR1 is LNHDA and CDR2 is SQIVND (reference sequence). The CDR3 contains 14 residues. V lost 3 bases and J 3 bases, leaving 9 bases between the germline ends. This clonotype was detected ten times or more. Source: PBMCs from the stem cell graft donor, taken from the stem cell graft. This chain uses TRBV19 with TRBJ2-1; D might be TRBD1 (6 bases). This receptor was obtained from a human donor who donated a stem cell graft to a child with acute lymphoblastic leukemia. This CDR3 reads CASSMSRGYNEQFF. CDR3 coding DNA: TGTGCCAGTAGTATGTCCAGGGGCTACAATGAGCAGTTCTTC.